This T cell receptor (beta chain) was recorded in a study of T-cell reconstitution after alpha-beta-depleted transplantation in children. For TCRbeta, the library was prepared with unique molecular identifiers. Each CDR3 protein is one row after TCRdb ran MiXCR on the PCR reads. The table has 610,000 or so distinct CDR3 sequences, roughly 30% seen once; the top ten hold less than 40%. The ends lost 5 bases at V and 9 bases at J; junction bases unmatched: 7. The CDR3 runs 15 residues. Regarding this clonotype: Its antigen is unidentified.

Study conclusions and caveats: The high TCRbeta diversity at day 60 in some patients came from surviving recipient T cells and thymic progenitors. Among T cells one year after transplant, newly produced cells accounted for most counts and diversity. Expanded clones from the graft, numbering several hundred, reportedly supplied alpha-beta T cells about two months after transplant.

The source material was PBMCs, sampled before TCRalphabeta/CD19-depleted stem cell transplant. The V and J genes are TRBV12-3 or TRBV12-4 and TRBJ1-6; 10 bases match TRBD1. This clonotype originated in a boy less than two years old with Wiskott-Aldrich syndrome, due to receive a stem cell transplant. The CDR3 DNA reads TGTGCCAGCAGTAGAGACAGGGGGCTGGTTTCACCCCTCCACTTT. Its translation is CASSRDRGLVSPLHF.